The 10 T cell receptor beta chains presented below share a single source sample, sequenced in a study of Ad26.COV2.S vaccination and SARS-CoV-2 variants. Only in-frame clones appear in the TCRdb table, and some are missing; sequencing was by immunoSEQ multiplex PCR. The sample yields approximately 300,000 clones, about 86% seen once. Described treatment: 19 received Ad26.COV2.S at low or high dose, single or two shots; roughly five received placebo; per-sample allocation not given. Samples analyzed were those drawn on day 63 after the first vaccine or placebo injection. Here the sequenced sample was peripheral blood, taken in a trial of Ad26.COV2.S vaccine versus placebo. The receptors were gathered from a person between 18 and 65 years old who received the Ad26.COV2.S COVID-19 vaccine or a placebo.

The chain carries TRBV15 and TRBJ1-1; D possibly corresponds to TRBD1 (5 bases). The germline V gene has CDR1 LNHNV and CDR2 YYDKDF (reference sequence). V lost 5 bases and J 1 base, leaving 17 bases between the germline ends. The CDR3 is made up of 16 amino acids. The CDR3: CATSGNIHGGNTEAFF. The DNA for the CDR3 is TGTGCCACCAGCGGAAACATCCATGGGGGGAACACTGAAGCTTTCTTT.

The rearrangement links TRBV25-1 to TRBJ1-3; D gene unclear. V gave up 4 bases and J gave up 0 bases, with 7 bases separating them. Germline V gene data show CDR1 as MGHDK and CDR2 as SYGVNS. The length of the CDR3 is 14 residues. The CDR3 is CASSAPSSGNTIYF. CDR3 in DNA: TGTGCCAGCAGTGCACCCAGCTCTGGAAACACCATATATTTT.

Only one count was recorded for this clone. The gene calls are TRBV27 and TRBJ1-1, with 8 nucleotides matching TRBD1. The CDR3 length is 14 residues. The J segment lost 5 bases and the V segment lost 3 bases, leaving 5 bases of the junction unmatched. Germline V lookup: CDR1 MNHEY, CDR2 SMNVEV (reference sequence). The CDR3, as DNA: TGTGCCAGCAGTTTTTCAAGACAGGGGACTGAAGCTTTCTTT. Translation: CASSFSRQGTEAFF.

V usage is TRBV5-1 and J usage is TRBJ1-3; D possibly corresponds to TRBD1 (6 bases). CDR1 SGHRS and CDR2 YFSETQ come from the germline V gene. Trimming took off 0 bases at V and 4 bases at J, with 11 bases between the two ends. This CDR3 spans 15 amino acids. CDR3 protein: CASSLESGGGNTIYF. In DNA, the CDR3 is TGCGCCAGCAGCTTGGAGTCTGGGGGCGGAAACACCATATATTTT.

The V gene is TRBV18, the J gene TRBJ1-1; maybe TRBD1 (6 bases). The CDR3 sequence is 16 residues long. Germline V CDR1 and CDR2: KGHSH, LQKENI. Trimming took off 6 bases at V and 0 bases at J, with 17 bases between the two ends. The CDR3 sequence: CASSRVGGPVNTEAFF. CDR3 nucleotides: TGTGCCAGCTCCCGAGTCGGGGGGCCGGTGAACACTGAAGCTTTCTTT.

The CDR3 spells CASSLRSRTSGGVNTGELFF. CDR3 nucleotides: TGTGCCAGCAGCTTACGAAGTCGGACTAGCGGGGGGGTAAACACCGGGGAGCTGTTTTTT. The rearrangement joins TRBV13 to TRBJ2-2, with 15 bases identical to TRBD2. Germline values: CDR1 PRHDT, CDR2 FYEKMQ (reference sequence). CDR3 size: 20 residues. With V trimmed by 2 bases and J by 2 bases, 9 bases remained unmatched.

This chain connects TRBV23-1 to TRBJ1-1; 7 bases map to TRBD1. TRBV23-1 is treated as an ORF (open reading frame) with a function not yet certain. After removal of 0 bases from V and 5 bases from J, the junction contained 6 bases not matched to a gene. This CDR3 has 15 residues. CDR3 residues: CASSQSRAGGTEAFF. CDR3 nucleotide sequence: TGCGCCAGCAGTCAATCAAGGGCAGGGGGAACTGAAGCTTTCTTT.

This clone was counted once. This sequence joins TRBV27 and TRBJ2-7; D is unclear. This CDR3 is 14 amino acids long. With 4 bases removed from V and 4 bases from J, the gap between germline ends came to 14 bases. CDR1 is MNHEY and CDR2 is SMNVEV in the germline V gene (reference sequence). The CDR3 DNA sequence: TGTGCCAGCAGTTACAGCCAGAGCCTTTACGAGCAGTACTTC. Encoded protein: CASSYSQSLYEQYF.

Only a few counts were recorded for this clone. CDR3 bases: TGTGCCAGCAGCTCAAGGACTAGCGGGGGGAATGAGCAGTTCTTC. The encoded protein is CASSSRTSGGNEQFF. V gene TRBV11-1 combines with J gene TRBJ2-1, with 14 bases aligning to TRBD2. Germline loops: CDR1 SGHAT, CDR2 FQDESV (reference sequence). The CDR3 spans 15 residues. V trimming: 4 bases; J trimming: 7 bases; junction bases outside the gene matches: 3.

The CDR3 spells CASRDRAGNTEAFF. As DNA, the CDR3 is TGTGCCAGTAGGGACAGGGCGGGGAACACTGAAGCTTTCTTT. The J gene is TRBJ1-1, the V gene TRBV19; TRBD1 matches at 8 bases. Looked up from germline, CDR1 is LNHDA and CDR2 is SQIVND (reference sequence). The CDR3 contains 14 residues. The junction had 4 bases not matched to a gene; V was cut back by 6 bases and J by 1 base.